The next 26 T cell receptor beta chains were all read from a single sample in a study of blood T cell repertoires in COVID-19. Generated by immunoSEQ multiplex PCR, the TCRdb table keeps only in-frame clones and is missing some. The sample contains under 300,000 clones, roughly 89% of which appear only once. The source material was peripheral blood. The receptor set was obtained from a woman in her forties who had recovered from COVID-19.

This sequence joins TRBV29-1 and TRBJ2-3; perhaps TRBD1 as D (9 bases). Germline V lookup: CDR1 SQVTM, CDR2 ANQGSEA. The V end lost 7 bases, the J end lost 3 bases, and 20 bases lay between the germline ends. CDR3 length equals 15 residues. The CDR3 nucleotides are TGCAGCGCCCGGGGGGGACAGGGAGGTACAGATACGCAGTATTTT. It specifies CSARGGQGGTDTQYF.

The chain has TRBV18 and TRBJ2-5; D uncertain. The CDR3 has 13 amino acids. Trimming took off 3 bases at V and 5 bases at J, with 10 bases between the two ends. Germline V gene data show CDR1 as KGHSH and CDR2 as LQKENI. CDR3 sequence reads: CASSPEVWETQYF. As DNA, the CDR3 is TGTGCCAGCTCACCTGAGGTGTGGGAGACCCAGTACTTC.

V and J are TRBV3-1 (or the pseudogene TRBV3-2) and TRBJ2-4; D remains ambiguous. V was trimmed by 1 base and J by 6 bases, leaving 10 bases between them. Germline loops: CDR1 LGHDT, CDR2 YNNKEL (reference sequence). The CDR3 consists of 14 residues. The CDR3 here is CASSQGPPGNIQYF. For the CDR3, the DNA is TGTGCCAGCAGCCAAGGTCCTCCGGGAAACATTCAGTACTTC.

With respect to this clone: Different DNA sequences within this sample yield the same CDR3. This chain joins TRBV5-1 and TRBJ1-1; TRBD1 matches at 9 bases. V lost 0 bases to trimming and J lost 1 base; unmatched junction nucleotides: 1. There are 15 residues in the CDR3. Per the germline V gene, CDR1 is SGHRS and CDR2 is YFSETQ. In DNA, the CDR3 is TGCGCCAGCAGCTTGGTGGGACAGGGGAACACTGAAGCTTTCTTT. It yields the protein CASSLVGQGNTEAFF.

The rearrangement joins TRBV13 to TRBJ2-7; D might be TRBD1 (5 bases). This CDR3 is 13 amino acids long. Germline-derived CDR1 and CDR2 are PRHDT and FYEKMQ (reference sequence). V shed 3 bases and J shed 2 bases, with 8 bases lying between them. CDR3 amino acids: CASSFATAYEQYF. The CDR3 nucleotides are TGTGCCAGCAGCTTCGCGACAGCCTACGAGCAGTACTTC.

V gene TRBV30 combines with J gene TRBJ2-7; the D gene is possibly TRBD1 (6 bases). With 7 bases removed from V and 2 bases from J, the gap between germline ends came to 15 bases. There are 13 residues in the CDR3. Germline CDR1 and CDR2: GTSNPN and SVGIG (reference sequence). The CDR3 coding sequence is TGTGCCTTCTATGGCAGGGGCGCCTACGAGCAGTACTTC. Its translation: CAFYGRGAYEQYF.

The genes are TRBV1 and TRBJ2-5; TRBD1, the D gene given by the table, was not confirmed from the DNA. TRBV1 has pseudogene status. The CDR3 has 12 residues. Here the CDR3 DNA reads TGCACCAGTCAGGGGGCATGGGAGACCCAGTACTTC. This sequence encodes CTSQGAWETQYF.

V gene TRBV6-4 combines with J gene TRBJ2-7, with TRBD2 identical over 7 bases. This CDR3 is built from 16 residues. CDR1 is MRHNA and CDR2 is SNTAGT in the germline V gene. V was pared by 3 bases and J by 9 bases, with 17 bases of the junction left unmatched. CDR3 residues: CASSELGGSEIARQYF. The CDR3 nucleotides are TGTGCCAGCAGTGAATTGGGGGGGAGTGAAATTGCGAGGCAGTACTTC.

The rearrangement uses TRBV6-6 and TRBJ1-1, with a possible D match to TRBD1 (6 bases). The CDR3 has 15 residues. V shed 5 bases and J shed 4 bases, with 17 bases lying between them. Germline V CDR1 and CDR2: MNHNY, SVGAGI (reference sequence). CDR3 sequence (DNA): TGTGCCAGCAGTCCCCGACAGAGGGGGACCACTGAAGCTTTCTTT. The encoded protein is CASSPRQRGTTEAFF.

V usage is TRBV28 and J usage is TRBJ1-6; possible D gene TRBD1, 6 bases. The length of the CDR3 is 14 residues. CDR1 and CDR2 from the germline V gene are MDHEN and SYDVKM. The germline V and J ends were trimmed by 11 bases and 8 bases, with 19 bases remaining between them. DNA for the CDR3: TGTGCCTCCGAACCGAGGACAGAGTATTCACCCCTCCACTTT. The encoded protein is CASEPRTEYSPLHF.

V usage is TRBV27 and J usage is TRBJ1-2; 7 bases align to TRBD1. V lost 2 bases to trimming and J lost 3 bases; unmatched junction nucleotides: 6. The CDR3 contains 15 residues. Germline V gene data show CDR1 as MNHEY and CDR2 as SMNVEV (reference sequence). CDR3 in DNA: TGTGCCAGCAGTTTAGGCAGGGGGAGTCACTATGGCTACACCTTC. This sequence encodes CASSLGRGSHYGYTF.

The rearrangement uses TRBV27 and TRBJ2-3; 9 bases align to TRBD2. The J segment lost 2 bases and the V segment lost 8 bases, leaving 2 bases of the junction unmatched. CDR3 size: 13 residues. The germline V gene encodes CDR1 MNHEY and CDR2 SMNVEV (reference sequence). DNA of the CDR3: TGTGCCAGCGGACTAGCGCTCACAGATACGCAGTATTTT. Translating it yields CASGLALTDTQYF.

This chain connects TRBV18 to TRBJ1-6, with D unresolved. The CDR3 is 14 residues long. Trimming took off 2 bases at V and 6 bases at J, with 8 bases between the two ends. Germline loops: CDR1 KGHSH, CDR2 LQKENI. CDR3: CASSPSELNSPLHF. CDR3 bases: TGTGCCAGCTCACCATCGGAGCTTAATTCACCCCTCCACTTT.

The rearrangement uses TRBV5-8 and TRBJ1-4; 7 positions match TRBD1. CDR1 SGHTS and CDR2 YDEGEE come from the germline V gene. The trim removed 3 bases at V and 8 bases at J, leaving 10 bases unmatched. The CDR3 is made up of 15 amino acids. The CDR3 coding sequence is TGTGCCAGCAGCTCGGACAGGATGCGAACCGAAAAACTGTTTTTT. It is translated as CASSSDRMRTEKLFF.

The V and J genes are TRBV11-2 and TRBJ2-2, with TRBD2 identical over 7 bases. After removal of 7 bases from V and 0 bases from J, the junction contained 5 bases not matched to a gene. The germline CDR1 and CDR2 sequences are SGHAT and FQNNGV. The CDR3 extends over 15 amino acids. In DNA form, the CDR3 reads TGTGCCAGCACGGGGAGGGCCTCGAACACCGGGGAGCTGTTTTTT. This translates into CASTGRASNTGELFF.

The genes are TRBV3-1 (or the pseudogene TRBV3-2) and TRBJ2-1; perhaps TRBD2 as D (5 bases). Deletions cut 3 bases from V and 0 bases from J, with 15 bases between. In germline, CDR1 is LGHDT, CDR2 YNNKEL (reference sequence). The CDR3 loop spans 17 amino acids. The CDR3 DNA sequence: TGTGCCAGCAGCCAGGGAACTAGGGCACTCTCCTACAATGAGCAGTTCTTC. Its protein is CASSQGTRALSYNEQFF.

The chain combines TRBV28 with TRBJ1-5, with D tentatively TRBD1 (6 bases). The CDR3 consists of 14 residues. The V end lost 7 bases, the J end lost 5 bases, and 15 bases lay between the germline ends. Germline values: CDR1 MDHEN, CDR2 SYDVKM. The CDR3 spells CASTRGSHDQPQHF. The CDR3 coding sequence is TGTGCCAGCACCAGGGGAAGCCATGATCAGCCCCAGCATTTT.

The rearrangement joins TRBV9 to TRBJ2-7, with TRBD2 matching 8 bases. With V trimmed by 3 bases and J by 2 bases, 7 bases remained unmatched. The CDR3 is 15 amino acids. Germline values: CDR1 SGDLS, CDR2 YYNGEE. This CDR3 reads CASSEGLAFAYEQYF. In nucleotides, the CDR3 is TGTGCCAGCAGCGAAGGACTAGCATTTGCCTACGAGCAGTACTTC.

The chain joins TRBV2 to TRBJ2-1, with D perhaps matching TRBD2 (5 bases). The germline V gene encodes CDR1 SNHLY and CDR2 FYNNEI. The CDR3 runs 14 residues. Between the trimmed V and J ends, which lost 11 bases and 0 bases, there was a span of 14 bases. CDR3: CACLAGGSYNEQFF. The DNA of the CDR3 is TGTGCCTGCTTGGCGGGTGGCTCCTACAATGAGCAGTTCTTC.

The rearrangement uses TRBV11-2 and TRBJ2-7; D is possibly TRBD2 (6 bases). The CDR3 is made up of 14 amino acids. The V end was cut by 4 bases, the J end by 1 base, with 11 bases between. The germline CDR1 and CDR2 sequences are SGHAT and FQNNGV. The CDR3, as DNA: TGTGCCAGCAGCTACGCCGGGGGATCCTACGAGCAGTACTTC. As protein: CASSYAGGSYEQYF. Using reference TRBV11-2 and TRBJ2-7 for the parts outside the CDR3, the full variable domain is EAGVAQSPRYKIIEKRQSVAFWCNPISGHATLYWYQQILGQGPKLLIQFQNNGVVDDSQLPKDRFSAERLKGVDSTLKIQPAKLEDSAVYLCASSYAGGSYEQYFGPGTRLTVT.

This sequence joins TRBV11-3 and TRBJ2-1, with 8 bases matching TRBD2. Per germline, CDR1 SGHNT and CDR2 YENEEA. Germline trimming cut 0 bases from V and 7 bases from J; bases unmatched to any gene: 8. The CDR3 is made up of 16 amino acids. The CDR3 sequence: CASSLEPGLAANEQFF. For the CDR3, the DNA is TGTGCCAGCAGCTTAGAACCCGGACTAGCTGCGAATGAGCAGTTCTTC.

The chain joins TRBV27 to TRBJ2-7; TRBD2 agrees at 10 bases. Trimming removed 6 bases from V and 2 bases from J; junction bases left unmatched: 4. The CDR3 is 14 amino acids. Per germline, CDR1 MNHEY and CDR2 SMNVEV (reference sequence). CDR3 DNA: TGTGCCAGCAGACAACTAGCGGGGACCTACGAGCAGTACTTC. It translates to CASRQLAGTYEQYF.

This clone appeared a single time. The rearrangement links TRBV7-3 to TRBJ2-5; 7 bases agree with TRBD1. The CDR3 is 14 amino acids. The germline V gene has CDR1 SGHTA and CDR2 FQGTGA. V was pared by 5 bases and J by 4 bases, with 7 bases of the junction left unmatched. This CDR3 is CASSTQGSVETQYF. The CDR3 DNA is TGTGCCAGCAGCACACAGGGGTCGGTAGAGACCCAGTACTTC.

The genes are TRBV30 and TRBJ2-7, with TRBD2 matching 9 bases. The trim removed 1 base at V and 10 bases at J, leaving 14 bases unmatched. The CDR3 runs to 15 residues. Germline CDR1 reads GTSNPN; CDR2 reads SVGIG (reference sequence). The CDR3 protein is CAWSERGLAPSFQYF. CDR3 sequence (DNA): TGTGCCTGGAGTGAACGAGGACTAGCGCCCTCGTTCCAGTACTTC.

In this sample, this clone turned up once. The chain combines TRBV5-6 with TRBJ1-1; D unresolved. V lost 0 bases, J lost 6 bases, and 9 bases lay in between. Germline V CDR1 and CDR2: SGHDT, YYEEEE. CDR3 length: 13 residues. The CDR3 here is CASSLASSSEAFF. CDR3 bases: TGTGCCAGCAGCTTGGCCTCTTCTTCTGAAGCTTTCTTT.

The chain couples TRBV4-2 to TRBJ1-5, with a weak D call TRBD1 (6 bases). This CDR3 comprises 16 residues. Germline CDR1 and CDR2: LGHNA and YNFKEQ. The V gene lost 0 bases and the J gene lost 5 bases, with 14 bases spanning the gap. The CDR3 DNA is TGTGCCAGCAGCCAAGATGGGGGAGGGGGGGATCAGCCCCAGCATTTT. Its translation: CASSQDGGGGDQPQHF.